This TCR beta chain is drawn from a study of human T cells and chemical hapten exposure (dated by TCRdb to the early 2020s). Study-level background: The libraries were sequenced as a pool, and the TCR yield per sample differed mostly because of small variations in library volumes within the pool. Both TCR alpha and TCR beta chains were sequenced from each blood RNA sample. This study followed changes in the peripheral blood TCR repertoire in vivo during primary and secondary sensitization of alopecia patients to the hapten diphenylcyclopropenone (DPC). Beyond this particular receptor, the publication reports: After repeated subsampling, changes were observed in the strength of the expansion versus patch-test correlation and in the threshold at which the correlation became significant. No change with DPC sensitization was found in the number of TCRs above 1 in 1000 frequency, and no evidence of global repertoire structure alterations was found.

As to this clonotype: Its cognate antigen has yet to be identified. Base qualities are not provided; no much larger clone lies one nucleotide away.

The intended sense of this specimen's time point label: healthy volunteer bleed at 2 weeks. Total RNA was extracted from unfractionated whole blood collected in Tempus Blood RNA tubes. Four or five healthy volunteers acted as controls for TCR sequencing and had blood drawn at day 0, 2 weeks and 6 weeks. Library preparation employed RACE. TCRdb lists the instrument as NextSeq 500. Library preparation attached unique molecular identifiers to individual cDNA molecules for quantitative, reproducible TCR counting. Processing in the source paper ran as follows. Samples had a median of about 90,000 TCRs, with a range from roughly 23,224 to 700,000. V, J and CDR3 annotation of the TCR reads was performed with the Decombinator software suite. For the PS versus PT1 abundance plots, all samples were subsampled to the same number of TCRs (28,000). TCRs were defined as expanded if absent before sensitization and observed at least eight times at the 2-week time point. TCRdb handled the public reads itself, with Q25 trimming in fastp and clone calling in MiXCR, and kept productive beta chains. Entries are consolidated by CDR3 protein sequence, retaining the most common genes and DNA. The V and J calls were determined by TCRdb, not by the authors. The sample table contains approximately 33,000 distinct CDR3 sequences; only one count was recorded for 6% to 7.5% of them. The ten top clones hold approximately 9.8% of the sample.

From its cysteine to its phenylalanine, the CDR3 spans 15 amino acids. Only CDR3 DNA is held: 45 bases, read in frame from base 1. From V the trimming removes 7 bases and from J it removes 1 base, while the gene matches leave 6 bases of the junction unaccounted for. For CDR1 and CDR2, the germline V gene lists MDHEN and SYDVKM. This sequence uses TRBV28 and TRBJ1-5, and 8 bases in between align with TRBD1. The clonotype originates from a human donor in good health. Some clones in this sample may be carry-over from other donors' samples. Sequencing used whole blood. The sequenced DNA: TGTGCCAGCACCCTACAGGGGGGAAGCAATCAGCCCCAGCATTTT. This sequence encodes CASTLQGGSNQPQHF.